This T cell receptor beta chain derives from a study of early T cells in non-severe SARS-CoV-2 infection. Turning to the study itself: Unsorted whole blood bulk RNA was sequenced, with unpaired chains. Study-level findings and limits: Matches to VDJdb favored anti-spike CD8 responses and missed private and CD4 specificities.

This clonotype has at least ten counts. Its antigen is unidentified. Unique molecular identifiers were added to individual cDNA molecules. TCRdb re-called the 5' RACE reads with MiXCR, one entry per CDR3 protein. The sample records 50,000 to 80,000 distinct CDR3 sequences, over 4.5% being singletons. The ends were cut back, 0 bases at V and 9 bases at J, with 12 bases in the middle. This CDR3 comprises 14 residues. Germline V gives CDR1 SGHTA, CDR2 FQGNSA. The source material was whole blood. V gene TRBV7-2 combines with J gene TRBJ2-1, with a possible D match to TRBD1 (6 bases). The clonotype originates from an adult who was a healthcare worker with PCR-confirmed SARS-CoV-2 infection or an uninfected control (not recorded which). CDR3 coding DNA: TGTGCCAGCAGCTTAGCGCACAGGGCGGGTGAGCAGTTCTTC. Its translation is CASSLAHRAGEQFF.